The sequence of this T cell receptor (beta chain) was determined in a study of long-term antiretroviral therapy in people with HIV. Study background: Samples collected earliest predate the 2015 immediate-ART recommendation by about a decade. Notes on the study in general: Controls showed broader CDR3 length ranges than did the HIV repertoires.

A v3.0 immunoSEQ assay was performed at survey level. Each sample aimed for about 35,000-55,000 sequenced T-cell genomes. Some clones are missing from TCRdb's copy, which holds only in-frame ones; the method was immunoSEQ multiplex PCR. The sample has approximately 21,000 clones; more than 75% are singletons. Details on this clone: Its specificity is unknown.

The V gene lost 6 bases and the J gene lost 7 bases, with 12 bases spanning the gap. From germline, CDR1 is SQVTM and CDR2 ANQGSEA. This CDR3 comprises 12 residues. The origin of this receptor is a man in his sixties with HIV. Sample: unsorted PBMCs, taken 2.3 years after starting antiretroviral therapy. J is TRBJ1-4 and V is TRBV29-1; D remains unclear. The CDR3 DNA follows: TGCAGCGTAGTCGGCCTGGCTGAAAAACTGTTTTTT. Translation gives CSVVGLAEKLFF.